Presented here are 8 T cell receptor beta chains from one specimen sequenced in a study of CD8+ T cells in alopecia areata. Stated treatment: oral pan-JAK inhibitor, 5-10 mg twice daily. RNA, once extracted, was reverse transcribed into cDNA for use as the sequencing template. Profiled with immunoSEQ multiplex PCR; TCRdb holds only in-frame clones, not every one. The profile shows 200,000 to 250,000 clones, 40% to 45% of them singletons. Sequencing used CD4+ T cells sorted from blood, obtained between weeks 36 and 40, from a patient treated with tofacitinib. The receptors originated from a human donor with alopecia areata.

J is TRBJ2-4 and V is TRBV14; no clear D gene. The CDR3 runs 9 residues. V was shortened by 4 bases and J by 16 bases, with 8 bases between the two germline ends. Germline V gene data show CDR1 as SGHDN and CDR2 as FVKESK. CDR3 coding DNA: TGTGCCAGCAGCCCTCACGATTACTTC. Residues: CASSPHDYF. The complete variable domain, with remaining parts taken from reference TRBV14 and TRBJ2-4, reads EAGVTQFPSHSVIEKGQTVTLRCDPISGHDNLYWYRRVMGKEIKFLLHFVKESKQDESGMPNNRFLAERTGGTYSTLKVQPAELEDSGVYFCASSPHDYFGAGTRLSVL.

The V and J genes are TRBV5-1 and TRBJ1-1; D remains unclear. Trimming took 0 bases from V and 2 from J, leaving 8 bases between them. The CDR3 loop spans 14 amino acids. The germline V gene has CDR1 SGHRS and CDR2 YFSETQ. The CDR3 DNA is TGCGCCAGCAGCTTGGCTACAATTAACACTGAAGCTTTCTTT. Amino acid sequence: CASSLATINTEAFF. The variable domain in full, with the rest retrieved from reference TRBV5-1 and TRBJ1-1, is KAGVTQTPRYLIKTRGQQVTLSCSPISGHRSVSWYQQTPGQGLQFLFEYFSETQRNKGNFPGRFSGRQFSNSRSEMNVSTLELGDSALYLCASSLATINTEAFFGQGTRLTVV.

The chain carries TRBV6-5 and TRBJ2-3, with unresolved D. V lost 8 bases and J lost 4, with 10 bases in between. In germline, CDR1 is MNHEY, CDR2 SVGAGI. This CDR3 region has 12 residues. CDR3: CASRSRPDTQYF. CDR3 nucleotide sequence: TGTGCCAGCCGCTCAAGACCAGATACGCAGTATTTT.

This clone was seen only once. The chain carries TRBV9 and TRBJ2-1; 7 positions match TRBD2. The CDR3 has 14 residues. Trimming removed 5 bases from V and 5 bases from J; junction bases left unmatched: 7. In germline, CDR1 is SGDLS, CDR2 YYNGEE. The CDR3 spells CASRKGLQNNEQFF. The DNA of the CDR3 is TGTGCCAGCAGGAAGGGACTACAGAACAATGAGCAGTTCTTC.

In its sample, this clone was seen a few times. This rearrangement joins TRBV5-4 to TRBJ2-1, with 12 bases fitting TRBD2. Germline CDR1 is SGHNT and CDR2 is YYREEE (reference sequence). The CDR3 consists of 18 residues. V shed 0 bases and J 3 bases; nucleotides not matched to a gene: 7. CDR3 in DNA: TGTGCCAGCAGCTTGGGAATTAGGACTAGCGGGATCTACAATGAGCAGTTCTTC. Protein sequence: CASSLGIRTSGIYNEQFF.

The J gene is TRBJ1-2, the V gene TRBV30; 12 nucleotides align to TRBD1. The CDR3 contains 13 residues. The junction had 2 bases not matched to a gene; V was cut back by 3 bases and J by 6 bases. Germline CDR1 GTSNPN, CDR2 SVGIG (reference sequence). The DNA for the CDR3 is TGTGCCTGGAGGGGACAGGGGGCAAATGGCTACACCTTC. Translated: CAWRGQGANGYTF.

The chain has TRBV30 and TRBJ1-6; D unclear. Germline CDR1 GTSNPN, CDR2 SVGIG (reference sequence). The CDR3 totals 15 residues. V was cut by 0 bases and J by 12 bases, with 18 bases left in between. CDR3 sequence: CAWSVSKGFREPLHF. The CDR3 region has the DNA TGTGCCTGGAGTGTTAGTAAAGGGTTTCGGGAACCCCTCCACTTT.

V usage is TRBV29-1 and J usage is TRBJ2-1, with D unclear. CDR3 size: 13 residues. The V and J ends lost 0 bases and 4 bases respectively, with 7 bases between them. Germline values: CDR1 SQVTM, CDR2 ANQGSEA. The CDR3 reads CSVEDRRYNEQFF. The CDR3 nucleotides read TGCAGCGTTGAAGATCGACGATACAATGAGCAGTTCTTC.